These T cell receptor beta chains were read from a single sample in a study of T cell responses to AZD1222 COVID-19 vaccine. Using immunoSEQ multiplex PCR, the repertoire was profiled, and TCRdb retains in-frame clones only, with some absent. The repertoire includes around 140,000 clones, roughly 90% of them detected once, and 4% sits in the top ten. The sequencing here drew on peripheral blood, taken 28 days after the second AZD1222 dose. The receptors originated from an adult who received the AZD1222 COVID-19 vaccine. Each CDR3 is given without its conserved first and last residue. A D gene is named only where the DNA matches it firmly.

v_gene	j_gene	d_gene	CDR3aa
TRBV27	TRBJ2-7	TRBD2	ASSSYEAGEQHEQY
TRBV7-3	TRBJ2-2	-	ASSFVGRGGELF
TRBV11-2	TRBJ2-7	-	ASSLYEQY
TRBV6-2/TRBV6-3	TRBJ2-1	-	ASSPNYNEQF
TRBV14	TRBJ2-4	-	ASSLGPFQNIQY
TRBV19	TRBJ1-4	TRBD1	ASSTRDRDEKLF
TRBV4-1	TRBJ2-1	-	ASSQERAGAYNEQF
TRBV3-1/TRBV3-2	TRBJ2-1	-	ASSQDRVQLPYNEQF
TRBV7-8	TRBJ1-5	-	ASSRTGAGNQPQH
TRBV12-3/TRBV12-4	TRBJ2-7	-	ASSRGTEQY
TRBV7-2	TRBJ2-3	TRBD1	ASSLGQGSLPDTQY
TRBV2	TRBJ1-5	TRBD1	ASSVGQGGNQPQH
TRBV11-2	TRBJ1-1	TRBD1	ASSLVVDRGRQAF
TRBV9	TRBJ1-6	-	ASSVEKGQGVGSPLH
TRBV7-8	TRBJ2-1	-	ASSLDYRYSYNEQF
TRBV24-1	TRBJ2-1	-	ATSSSVGDSYNEQF
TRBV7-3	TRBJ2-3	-	ASSLDGHTDTQY
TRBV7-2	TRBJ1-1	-	ASSLQQNTEAF
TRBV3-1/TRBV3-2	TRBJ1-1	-	ASTLGFDAEAF
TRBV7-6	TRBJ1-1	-	ASSRTGMSTEAF
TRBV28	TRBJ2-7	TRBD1	ASSDRGRLYEQY
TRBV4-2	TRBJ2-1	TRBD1	ASSHSRSGQGSPNEQF
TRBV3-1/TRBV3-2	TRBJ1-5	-	ASSQKMDQPQH
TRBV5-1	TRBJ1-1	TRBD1	ASSLAPGQIMNTEAF
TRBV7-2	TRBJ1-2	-	ASSTGTRGYT
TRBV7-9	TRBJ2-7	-	ASSPLSRGEQY
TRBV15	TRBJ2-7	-	ATSRRETYEQY
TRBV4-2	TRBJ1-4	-	ASSQERSRGALNEKLF
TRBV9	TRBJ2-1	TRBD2	ASSVASGRSSYNEQF
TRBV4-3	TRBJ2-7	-	ASSRLSDSYEQY
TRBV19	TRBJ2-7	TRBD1	ASCPLGSGAGGSSYEQY
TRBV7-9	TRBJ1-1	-	ASSFLRTQGNTEAF
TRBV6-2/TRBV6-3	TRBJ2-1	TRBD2	ASSYHGTNNNEQF
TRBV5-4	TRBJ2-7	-	ASSPGRIYEQY
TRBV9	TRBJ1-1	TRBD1	ASVDRGTGQAF
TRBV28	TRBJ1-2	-	ASALNYGYT
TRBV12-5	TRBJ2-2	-	ASGLVLGVDTGELF
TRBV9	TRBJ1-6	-	ASSVGEGGNNSPLH
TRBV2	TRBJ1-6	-	ASRPGGPNSPLH
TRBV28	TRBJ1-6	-	ASSFRSNSPLH
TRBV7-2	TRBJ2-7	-	ASSVAPEAYEQY
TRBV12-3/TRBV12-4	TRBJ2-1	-	ASTPRLYNEQF
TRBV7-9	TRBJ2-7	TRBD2	ASSFPAGGSYEQY
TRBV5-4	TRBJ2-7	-	ASSHPTGAPYEQY
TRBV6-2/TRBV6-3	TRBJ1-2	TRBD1	ASRPNHGQGRPNYGYT
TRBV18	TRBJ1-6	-	ASSPDGNSPLH
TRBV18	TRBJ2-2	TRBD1	ASSSTGEVVSGELF
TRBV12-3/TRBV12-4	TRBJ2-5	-	ASSLRPRETQY